This T cell receptor beta chain comes out of a study of cytomegalovirus exposure and HLA in healthy donors. Regarding the study as a whole: Cytomegalovirus-associated status was assigned to about 160 TCR beta chains. Specificity of three CMV-associated chains for CMV antigens was verified in vitro.

As regards this clone: The antigen is not known.

Repertoires were generated with immunoSEQ multiplex PCR, while TCRdb's copy carries only in-frame clones and drops some. The repertoire includes 200,000 to 250,000 clones, 75% to 95% of them detected once, and roughly 1% sits in the top ten. The donors were members of the validation cohort, which comprised about 120 subjects and was separate from the first cohort of 730 or so subjects. The receptor was isolated from a woman between 18 and 29 years old in good health and CMV-seronegative. Sequencing was performed on PBMCs.

In nucleotides, the CDR3 is TGTGCCAGTAGTATAGATAGTCAGGGGTCCGCGCCCCAGCATTTT. It specifies CASSIDSQGSAPQHF. The chain joins TRBV19 to TRBJ1-5, with TRBD1 as a possible D gene (6 bases). V was cut by 0 bases and J by 9 bases, with 15 bases left in between. Germline assignment: CDR1 LNHDA and CDR2 SQIVND (reference sequence). The CDR3 sequence is 15 residues long.